These 19 T cell receptor beta chains originate from one sample sequenced in a study of OX40 agonist ivuxolimab in advanced cancers. Clones were read by immunoSEQ multiplex PCR, and TCRdb kept only the in-frame ones, dropping some. This sample carries fewer than 50,000 clones, around nine tenths of them seen once, and the ten largest clones take 35% to 40%. The sequencing here drew on CD4+ or CD8+ T cells sorted from blood, taken in a trial of the OX40 agonist ivuxolimab. The receptors derive from an adult with an advanced solid tumor such as melanoma, head and neck, liver or kidney cancer.

V is TRBV5-1 and J is TRBJ2-5; D not certain. This CDR3 is built from 14 residues. Deletions cut 4 bases from V and 5 bases from J, with 15 bases between. Per the germline V gene, CDR1 is SGHRS and CDR2 is YFSETQ. The chain's CDR3 is CASSPGPYLETQYF. The CDR3 DNA sequence: TGCGCCAGCAGCCCCGGGCCCTACCTGGAGACCCAGTACTTC.

This clone appeared once. This chain joins TRBV30 and TRBJ1-1; D might be TRBD1 (6 bases). V was shortened by 3 bases and J by 0 bases, with 26 bases between the two germline ends. Per germline, CDR1 GTSNPN and CDR2 SVGIG (reference sequence). The CDR3 consists of 19 residues. CDR3: CAWSPLSGGRGRMNTEAFF. The CDR3 DNA follows: TGTGCCTGGAGCCCGCTCTCCGGGGGGCGAGGGAGGATGAACACTGAAGCTTTCTTT.

The chain carries TRBV13 and TRBJ2-7, with 9 positions matching TRBD1. CDR1 is PRHDT and CDR2 is FYEKMQ in the germline V gene (reference sequence). After removal of 5 bases from V and 2 bases from J, the junction contained 7 bases not matched to a gene. The CDR3 runs 15 residues. Written as DNA, the CDR3 is TGTGCCAGCAGCCCCCGGGACAGGGTAACCTACGAGCAGTACTTC. Protein product: CASSPRDRVTYEQYF.

The J gene is TRBJ1-5, the V gene TRBV6-1; D call uncertain. This CDR3 contains 13 residues. Germline V gene sequence: CDR1 MNHNS, CDR2 SASEGT. V was clipped by 3 bases and J by 5 bases, with 8 bases between them. The CDR3 loop is CASSDESYQPQHF. Written as DNA, the CDR3 is TGTGCCAGCAGTGATGAGTCGTATCAGCCCCAGCATTTT.

CDR3 loop: CASRMGVSGELFF. The CDR3 DNA reads TGTGCCAGCAGGATGGGGGTCTCCGGGGAGCTGTTTTTT. V gene TRBV6-1 combines with J gene TRBJ2-2; TRBD1 or TRBD2 may be the D gene (5 bases each). The CDR3 consists of 13 residues. Trimming stripped 6 bases from V and 6 bases from J, with 11 bases between. Germline assignment: CDR1 MNHNS and CDR2 SASEGT.

The rearrangement joins TRBV28 to TRBJ1-2; D ambiguous. There are 11 residues in the CDR3. Trimming stripped 8 bases from V and 4 bases from J, with 8 bases between. CDR1 and CDR2 from the germline V gene are MDHEN and SYDVKM. The CDR3 here is CASLGGYGYTF. CDR3 nucleotide sequence: TGTGCCAGCCTAGGAGGCTATGGCTACACCTTC.

The chain is built from TRBV30 and TRBJ1-5, with D maybe TRBD1 (5 bases). Germline CDR1 GTSNPN, CDR2 SVGIG (reference sequence). The CDR3 runs 13 residues. The V gene lost 5 bases and the J gene lost 6 bases, with 14 bases spanning the gap. CDR3 amino acids: CAWSGGDGQPQHF. CDR3 nucleotides: TGTGCCTGGTCGGGCGGGGACGGTCAGCCCCAGCATTTT.

The chain joins TRBV9 to TRBJ2-3; the match to TRBD2 covers 12 bases. There are 16 residues in the CDR3. Per the germline V gene, CDR1 is SGDLS and CDR2 is YYNGEE. Trimming removed 3 bases from V and 5 bases from J; junction bases left unmatched: 7. The CDR3 region has the DNA TGTGCCAGCAGCGCTAGCGGGGGGGATTCGGGAGATACGCAGTATTTT. Its protein is CASSASGGDSGDTQYF.

This clone was seen a single time. The rearrangement links TRBV15 to TRBJ1-2; the D gene is possibly TRBD1 (6 bases). The CDR3 sequence is 13 residues long. Germline V lookup: CDR1 LNHNV, CDR2 YYDKDF (reference sequence). Trimming pared 4 bases from V and 2 bases from J, leaving 8 bases between. CDR3 residues: CATSNQGNYGYTF. The CDR3 DNA reads as TGTGCCACCAGCAATCAGGGGAACTATGGCTACACCTTC.

V gene TRBV7-9 combines with J gene TRBJ1-4; 9 bases agree with TRBD1. V was clipped by 5 bases and J by 8 bases; unmatched bases: 6. Germline loops: CDR1 SEHNR, CDR2 FQNEAQ (reference sequence). The CDR3 covers 14 residues. CDR3: CASSPGTGREKLFF. CDR3 nucleotide sequence: TGTGCCAGCAGCCCAGGGACAGGGAGAGAAAAACTGTTTTTT.

J is TRBJ2-2 and V is TRBV2; TRBD2 agrees at 9 bases. The CDR3 length is 17 residues. Germline V gene sequence: CDR1 SNHLY, CDR2 FYNNEI. The trim removed 6 bases at V and 1 base at J, leaving 9 bases unmatched. This CDR3 reads CASRYTLSGRNTGELFF. CDR3 sequence (DNA): TGTGCCAGCAGATATACCCTTAGCGGGAGGAACACCGGGGAGCTGTTTTTT.

CDR3 bases: TGTGCCAGCAGAGGATTGGGCAATCAGCCCCAGCATTTT. This translates into CASRGLGNQPQHF. The rearrangement joins TRBV27 to TRBJ1-5, with D unresolved. The CDR3 extends over 13 amino acids. CDR1 MNHEY and CDR2 SMNVEV come from the germline V gene (reference sequence). Trimming removed 6 bases from V and 2 bases from J, with 8 bases in between.

This chain uses TRBV5-1 with TRBJ2-4; 7 bases agree with TRBD1. V lost 0 bases to trimming and J lost 5 bases; unmatched junction nucleotides: 5. The CDR3 consists of 15 residues. Germline V gene sequence: CDR1 SGHRS, CDR2 YFSETQ. The chain's CDR3 is CASSLALTGENIQYF. As DNA, the CDR3 is TGCGCCAGCAGCTTGGCCTTAACAGGGGAAAACATTCAGTACTTC.

The chain combines TRBV21-1 with TRBJ2-7. TRBV21-1 is marked as a pseudogene. The CDR3 loop spans 15 amino acids. The CDR3 nucleotides are TGTGCCAGCAGCAAAGAAAGTCTAGGGACCTACGAGCAGTACTTC. Amino acids: CASSKESLGTYEQYF.

This clone was counted a few times. The rearrangement joins TRBV19 to TRBJ1-1, with a tentative D call TRBD1 (5 bases). CDR3 size: 14 residues. Trimming took off 7 bases at V and 5 bases at J, with 17 bases between the two ends. The germline V gene encodes CDR1 LNHDA and CDR2 SQIVND (reference sequence). This chain's CDR3 is CASTPRGGETEAFF. CDR3 sequence (DNA): TGTGCCAGTACCCCCCGGGGAGGGGAGACTGAAGCTTTCTTT.

The gene calls are TRBV14 and TRBJ2-5, with D uncertain. Germline V gene lookup returns CDR1 SGHDN and CDR2 FVKESK. This CDR3 contains 16 residues. V lost 0 bases and J 2 bases, leaving 13 bases between the germline ends. The CDR3 loop reads CASSQDGVPQQETQYF. The CDR3 DNA is TGTGCCAGCAGCCAAGATGGGGTCCCTCAACAAGAGACCCAGTACTTC.

The chain couples TRBV5-1 to TRBJ2-5; a weak D match, TRBD1 (5 bases). The germline CDR1 and CDR2 sequences are SGHRS and YFSETQ. Trimming took 0 bases from V and 1 from J, leaving 13 bases between them. The CDR3 length is 16 residues. The CDR3 region has the DNA TGCGCCAGCAGCTTGGTAGGGGCCCGAGGCCAAGAGACCCAGTACTTC. Protein product: CASSLVGARGQETQYF. Together with reference TRBV5-1 and TRBJ2-5, the CDR3 gives the full variable domain: KAGVTQTPRYLIKTRGQQVTLSCSPISGHRSVSWYQQTPGQGLQFLFEYFSETQRNKGNFPGRFSGRQFSNSRSEMNVSTLELGDSALYLCASSLVGARGQETQYFGPGTRLLVL.

The chain couples TRBV5-4 to TRBJ2-5; 12 bases are a match to TRBD2. Losses at the gene ends were 0 bases for V and 7 bases for J; bases not matched to a gene: 10. Germline values: CDR1 SGHNT, CDR2 YYREEE (reference sequence). The CDR3 has 17 residues. The CDR3 protein is CASSLASAASGGATQYF. CDR3 bases: TGTGCCAGCAGCTTGGCCTCAGCGGCTAGCGGGGGGGCGACCCAGTACTTC.

This chain connects TRBV2 to TRBJ2-3; the match to TRBD1 covers 9 bases. The J segment lost 5 bases and the V segment lost 7 bases, leaving 4 bases of the junction unmatched. The CDR3 is 13 residues long. The germline gives CDR1 SNHLY, CDR2 FYNNEI. CDR3 residues: CASTGTGRDTQYF. CDR3 sequence (DNA): TGTGCCAGCACCGGGACAGGGCGAGATACGCAGTATTTT.